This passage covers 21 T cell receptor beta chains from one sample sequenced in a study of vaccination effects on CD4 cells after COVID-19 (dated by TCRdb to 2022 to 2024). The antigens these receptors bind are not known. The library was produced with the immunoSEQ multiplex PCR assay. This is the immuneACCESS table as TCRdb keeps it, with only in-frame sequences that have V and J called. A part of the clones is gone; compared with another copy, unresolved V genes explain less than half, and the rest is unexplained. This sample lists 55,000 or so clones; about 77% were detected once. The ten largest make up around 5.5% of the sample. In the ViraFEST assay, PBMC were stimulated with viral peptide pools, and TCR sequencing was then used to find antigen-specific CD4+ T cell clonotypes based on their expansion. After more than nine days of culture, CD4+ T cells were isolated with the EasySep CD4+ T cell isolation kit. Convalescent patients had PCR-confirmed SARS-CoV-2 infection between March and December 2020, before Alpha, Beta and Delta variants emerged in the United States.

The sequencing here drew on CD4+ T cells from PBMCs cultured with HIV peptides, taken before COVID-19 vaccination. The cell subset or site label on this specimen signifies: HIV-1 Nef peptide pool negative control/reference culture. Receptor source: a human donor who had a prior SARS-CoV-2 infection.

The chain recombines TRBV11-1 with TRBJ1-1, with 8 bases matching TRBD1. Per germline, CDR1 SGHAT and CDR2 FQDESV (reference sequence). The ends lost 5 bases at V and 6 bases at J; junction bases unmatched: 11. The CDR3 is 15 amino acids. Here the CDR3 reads CASSLSGTGGAEAFF. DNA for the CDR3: TGTGCCAGCAGCCTTTCCGGTACAGGGGGGGCTGAAGCTTTCTTT.

CDR3 sequence reads: CASSRDSRGWGTGELFF. The CDR3 DNA reads as TGTGCCAGCAGCCGTGACTCCCGCGGGTGGGGCACCGGGGAGCTGTTTTTT. The V gene is TRBV7-2, the J gene TRBJ2-2, with a tentative D call TRBD2 (5 bases). This CDR3 is built from 17 residues. Deletions cut 5 bases from V and 4 bases from J, with 20 bases between. CDR1 SGHTA and CDR2 FQGNSA come from the germline V gene. The full variable domain, its missing parts supplied by reference TRBV7-2 and TRBJ2-2, is GAGVSQSPSNKVTEKGKDVELRCDPISGHTALYWYRQSLGQGLEFLIYFQGNSAPDKSGLPSDRFSAERTGGSVSTLTIQRTQQEDSAVYLCASSRDSRGWGTGELFFGEGSRLTVL.

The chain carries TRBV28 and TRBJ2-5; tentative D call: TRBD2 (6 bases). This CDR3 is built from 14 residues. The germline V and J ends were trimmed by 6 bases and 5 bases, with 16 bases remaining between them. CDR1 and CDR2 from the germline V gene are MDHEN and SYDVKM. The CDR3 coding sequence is TGTGCCAGCAGCCCCGGGACTGGCGCGGAGACCCAGTACTTC. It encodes CASSPGTGAETQYF.

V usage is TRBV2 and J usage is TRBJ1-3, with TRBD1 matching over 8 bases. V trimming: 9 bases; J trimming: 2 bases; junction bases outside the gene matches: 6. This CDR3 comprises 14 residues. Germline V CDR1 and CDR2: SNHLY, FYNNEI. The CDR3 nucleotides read TGTGCCAGGTCCTCGACAGGGGCTGGAAACACCATATATTTT. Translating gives CARSSTGAGNTIYF. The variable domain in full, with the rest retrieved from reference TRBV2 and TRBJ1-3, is EPEVTQTPSHQVTQMGQEVILRCVPISNHLYFYWYRQILGQKVEFLVSFYNNEISEKSEIFDDQFSVERPDGSNFTLKIRSTKLEDSAMYFCARSSTGAGNTIYFGEGSWLTVV.

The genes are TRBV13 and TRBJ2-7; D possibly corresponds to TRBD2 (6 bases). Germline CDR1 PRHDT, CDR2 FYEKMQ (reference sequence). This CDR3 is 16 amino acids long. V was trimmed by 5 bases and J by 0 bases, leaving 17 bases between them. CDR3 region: CASSGIRRRDSYEQYF. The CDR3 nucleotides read TGTGCCAGCAGCGGCATCCGACGGCGGGACTCCTACGAGCAGTACTTC.

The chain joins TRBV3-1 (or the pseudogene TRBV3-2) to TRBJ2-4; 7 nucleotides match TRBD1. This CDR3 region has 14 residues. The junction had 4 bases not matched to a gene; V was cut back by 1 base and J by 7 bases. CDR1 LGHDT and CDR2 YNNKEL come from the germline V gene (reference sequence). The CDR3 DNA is TGTGCCAGCAGCCAAGCAGGGGGTCGGAACATTCAGTACTTC. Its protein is CASSQAGGRNIQYF.

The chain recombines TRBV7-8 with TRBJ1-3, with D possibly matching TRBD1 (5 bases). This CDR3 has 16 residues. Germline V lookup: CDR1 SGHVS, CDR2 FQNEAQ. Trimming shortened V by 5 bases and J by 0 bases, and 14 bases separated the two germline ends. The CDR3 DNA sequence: TGTGCCAGCAGCCCACGGAGACAGCGCTCTGGAAACACCATATATTTT. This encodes CASSPRRQRSGNTIYF.

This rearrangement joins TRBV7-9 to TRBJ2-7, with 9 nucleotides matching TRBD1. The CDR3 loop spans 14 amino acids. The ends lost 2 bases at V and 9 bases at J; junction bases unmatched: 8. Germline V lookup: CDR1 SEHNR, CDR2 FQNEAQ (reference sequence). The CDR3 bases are TGTGCCAGCAGCTTATTTTCAGGGACAGGGTTGCAGTACTTC. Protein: CASSLFSGTGLQYF.

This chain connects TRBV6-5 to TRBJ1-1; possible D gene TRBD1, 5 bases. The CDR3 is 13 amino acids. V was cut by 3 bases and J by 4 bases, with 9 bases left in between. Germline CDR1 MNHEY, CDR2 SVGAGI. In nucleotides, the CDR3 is TGTGCCAGCAGTTATGGGAGGGGCACTGAAGCTTTCTTT. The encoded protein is CASSYGRGTEAFF.

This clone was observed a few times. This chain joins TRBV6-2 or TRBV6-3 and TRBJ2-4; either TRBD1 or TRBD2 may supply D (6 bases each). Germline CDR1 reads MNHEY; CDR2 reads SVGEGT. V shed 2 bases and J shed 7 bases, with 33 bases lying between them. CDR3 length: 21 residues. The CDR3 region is CASSYNSGRGARWSGVNIQYF. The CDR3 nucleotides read TGTGCCAGCAGTTACAATTCTGGTAGGGGGGCGAGATGGTCGGGGGTTAACATTCAGTACTTC.

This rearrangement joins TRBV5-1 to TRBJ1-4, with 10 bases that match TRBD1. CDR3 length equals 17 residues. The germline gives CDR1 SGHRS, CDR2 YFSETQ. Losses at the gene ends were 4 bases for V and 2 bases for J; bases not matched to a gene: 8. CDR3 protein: CASSVEGQGTTNEKLFF. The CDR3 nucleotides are TGCGCCAGCAGCGTGGAGGGACAGGGGACCACTAATGAAAAACTGTTTTTT. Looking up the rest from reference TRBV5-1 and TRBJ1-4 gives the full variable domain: KAGVTQTPRYLIKTRGQQVTLSCSPISGHRSVSWYQQTPGQGLQFLFEYFSETQRNKGNFPGRFSGRQFSNSRSEMNVSTLELGDSALYLCASSVEGQGTTNEKLFFGSGTQLSVL.

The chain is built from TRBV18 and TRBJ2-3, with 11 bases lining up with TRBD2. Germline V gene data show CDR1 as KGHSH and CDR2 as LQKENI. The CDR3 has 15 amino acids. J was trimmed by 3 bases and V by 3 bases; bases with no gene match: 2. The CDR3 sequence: CASSPSGGATDTQYF. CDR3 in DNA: TGTGCCAGCTCACCTAGCGGGGGGGCGACAGATACGCAGTATTTT.

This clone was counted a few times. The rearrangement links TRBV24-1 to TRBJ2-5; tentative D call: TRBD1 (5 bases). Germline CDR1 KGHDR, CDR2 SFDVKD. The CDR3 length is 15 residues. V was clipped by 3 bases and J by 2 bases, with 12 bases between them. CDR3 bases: TGTGCCACCAGTGATAACTCAGCAGGGCAAGAGACCCAGTACTTC. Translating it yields CATSDNSAGQETQYF.

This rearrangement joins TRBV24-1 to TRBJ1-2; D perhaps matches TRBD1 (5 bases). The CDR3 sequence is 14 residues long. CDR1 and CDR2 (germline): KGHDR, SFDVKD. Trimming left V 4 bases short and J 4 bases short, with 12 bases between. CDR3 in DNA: TGTGCCACCAGTGAATCGGACGGGACCTATGGCTACACCTTC. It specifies CATSESDGTYGYTF.

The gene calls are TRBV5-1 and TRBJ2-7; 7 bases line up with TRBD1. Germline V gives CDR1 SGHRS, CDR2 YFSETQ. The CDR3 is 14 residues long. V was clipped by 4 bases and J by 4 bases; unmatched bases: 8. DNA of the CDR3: TGCGCCAGCAGCCACGGGACAGCAGAGTACGAGCAGTACTTC. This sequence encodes CASSHGTAEYEQYF. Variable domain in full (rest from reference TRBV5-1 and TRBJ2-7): KAGVTQTPRYLIKTRGQQVTLSCSPISGHRSVSWYQQTPGQGLQFLFEYFSETQRNKGNFPGRFSGRQFSNSRSEMNVSTLELGDSALYLCASSHGTAEYEQYFGPGTRLTVT.

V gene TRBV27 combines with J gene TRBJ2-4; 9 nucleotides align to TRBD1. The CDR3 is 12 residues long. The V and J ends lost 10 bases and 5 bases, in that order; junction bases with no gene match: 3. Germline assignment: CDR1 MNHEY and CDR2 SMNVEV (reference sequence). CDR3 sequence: CATRTGENIQYF. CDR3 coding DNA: TGTGCCACCCGGACAGGGGAAAACATTCAGTACTTC.

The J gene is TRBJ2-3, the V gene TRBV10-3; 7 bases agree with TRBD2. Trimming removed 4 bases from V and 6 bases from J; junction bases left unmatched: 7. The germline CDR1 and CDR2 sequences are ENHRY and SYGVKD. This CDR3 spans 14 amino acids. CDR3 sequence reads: CAISAGRALDTQYF. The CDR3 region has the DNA TGTGCCATCAGTGCAGGGAGGGCCTTGGATACGCAGTATTTT.

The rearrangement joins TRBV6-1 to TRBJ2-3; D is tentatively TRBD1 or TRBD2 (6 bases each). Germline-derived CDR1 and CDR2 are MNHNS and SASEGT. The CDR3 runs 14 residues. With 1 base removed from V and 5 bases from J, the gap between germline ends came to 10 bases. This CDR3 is CASSEGGARDTQYF. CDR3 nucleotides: TGTGCCAGCAGTGAAGGGGGGGCCAGAGATACGCAGTATTTT.

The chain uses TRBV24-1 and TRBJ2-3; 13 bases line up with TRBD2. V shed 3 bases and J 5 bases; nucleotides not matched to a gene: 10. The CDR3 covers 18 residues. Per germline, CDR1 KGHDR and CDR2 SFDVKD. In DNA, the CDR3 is TGTGCCACCAGTGATGGGACTAGCGGGACCGTGCGGGGAGATACGCAGTATTTT. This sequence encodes CATSDGTSGTVRGDTQYF.

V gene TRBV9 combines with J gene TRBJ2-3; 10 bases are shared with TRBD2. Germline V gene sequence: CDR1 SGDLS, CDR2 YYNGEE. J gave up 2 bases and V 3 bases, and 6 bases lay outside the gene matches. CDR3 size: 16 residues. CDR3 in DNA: TGTGCCAGCAGCGCAGGAACTAGCGGGGACACAGATACGCAGTATTTT. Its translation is CASSAGTSGDTDTQYF.

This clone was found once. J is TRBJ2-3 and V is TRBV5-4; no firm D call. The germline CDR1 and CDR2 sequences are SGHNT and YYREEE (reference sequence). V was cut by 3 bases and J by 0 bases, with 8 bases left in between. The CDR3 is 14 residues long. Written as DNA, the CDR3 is TGTGCCAGCAGCTCTCCGACTAGCACAGATACGCAGTATTTT. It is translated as CASSSPTSTDTQYF.